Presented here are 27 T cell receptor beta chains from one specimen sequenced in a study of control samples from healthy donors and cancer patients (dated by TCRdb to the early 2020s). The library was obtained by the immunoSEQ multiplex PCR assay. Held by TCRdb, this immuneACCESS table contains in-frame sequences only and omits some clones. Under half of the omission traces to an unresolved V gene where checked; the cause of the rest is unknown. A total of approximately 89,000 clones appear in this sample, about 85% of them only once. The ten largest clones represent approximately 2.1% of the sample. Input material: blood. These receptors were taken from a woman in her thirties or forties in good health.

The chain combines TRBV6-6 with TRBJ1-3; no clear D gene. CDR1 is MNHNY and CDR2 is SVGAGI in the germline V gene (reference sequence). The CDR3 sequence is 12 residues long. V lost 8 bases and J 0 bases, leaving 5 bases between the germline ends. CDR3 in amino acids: CASRSSGNTIYF. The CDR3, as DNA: TGTGCCAGCCGGAGCTCTGGAAACACCATATATTTT.

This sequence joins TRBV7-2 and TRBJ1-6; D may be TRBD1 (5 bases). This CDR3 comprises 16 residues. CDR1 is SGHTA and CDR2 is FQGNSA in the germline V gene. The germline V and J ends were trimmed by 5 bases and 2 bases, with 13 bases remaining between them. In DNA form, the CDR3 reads TGTGCCAGCAGCCGGGACCGAGGGGCCTATAATTCACCCCTCCACTTT. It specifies CASSRDRGAYNSPLHF. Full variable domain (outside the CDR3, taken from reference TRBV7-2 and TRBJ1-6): GAGVSQSPSNKVTEKGKDVELRCDPISGHTALYWYRQSLGQGLEFLIYFQGNSAPDKSGLPSDRFSAERTGGSVSTLTIQRTQQEDSAVYLCASSRDRGAYNSPLHFGNGTRLTVT.

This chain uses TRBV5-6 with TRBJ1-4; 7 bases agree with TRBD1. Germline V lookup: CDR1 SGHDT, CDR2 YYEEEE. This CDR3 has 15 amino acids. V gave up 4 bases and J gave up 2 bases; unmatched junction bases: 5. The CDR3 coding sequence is TGTGCCAGCAGCGCGTTACAGGGGACTAATGAAAAACTGTTTTTT. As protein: CASSALQGTNEKLFF.

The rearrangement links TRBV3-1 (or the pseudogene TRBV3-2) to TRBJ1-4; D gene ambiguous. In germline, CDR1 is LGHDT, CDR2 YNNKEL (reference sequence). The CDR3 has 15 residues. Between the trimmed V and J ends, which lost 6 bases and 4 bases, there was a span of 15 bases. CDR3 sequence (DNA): TGTGCCAGCAGTCTAACTCGGAGTTTTAATGAAAAACTGTTTTTT. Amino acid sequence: CASSLTRSFNEKLFF.

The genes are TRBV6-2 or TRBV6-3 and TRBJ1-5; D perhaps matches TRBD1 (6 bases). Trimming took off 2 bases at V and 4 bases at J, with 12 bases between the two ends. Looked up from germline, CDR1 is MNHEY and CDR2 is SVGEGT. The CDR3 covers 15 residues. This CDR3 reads CASSYGGAGNQPQHF. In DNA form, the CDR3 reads TGTGCCAGCAGTTACGGGGGCGCAGGGAATCAGCCCCAGCATTTT.

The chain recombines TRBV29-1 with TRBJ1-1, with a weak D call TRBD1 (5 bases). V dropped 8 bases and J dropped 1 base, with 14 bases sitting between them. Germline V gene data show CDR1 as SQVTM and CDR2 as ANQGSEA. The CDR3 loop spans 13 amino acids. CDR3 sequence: CSHARGGNTEAFF. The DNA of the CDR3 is TGCAGCCATGCTCGGGGGGGGAACACTGAAGCTTTCTTT.

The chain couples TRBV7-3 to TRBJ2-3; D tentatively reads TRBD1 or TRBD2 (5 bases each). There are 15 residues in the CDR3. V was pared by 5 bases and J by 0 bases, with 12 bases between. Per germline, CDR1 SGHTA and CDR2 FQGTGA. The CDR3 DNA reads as TGTGCCAGCAGCCAGCGCCGGGGCAGCACAGATACGCAGTATTTT. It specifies CASSQRRGSTDTQYF.

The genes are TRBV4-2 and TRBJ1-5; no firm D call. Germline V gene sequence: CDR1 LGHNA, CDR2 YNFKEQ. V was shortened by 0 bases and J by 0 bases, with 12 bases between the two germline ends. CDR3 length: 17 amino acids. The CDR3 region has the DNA TGTGCCAGCAGCCAAGATTTAGGCAGAAATAGCAATCAGCCCCAGCATTTT. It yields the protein CASSQDLGRNSNQPQHF.

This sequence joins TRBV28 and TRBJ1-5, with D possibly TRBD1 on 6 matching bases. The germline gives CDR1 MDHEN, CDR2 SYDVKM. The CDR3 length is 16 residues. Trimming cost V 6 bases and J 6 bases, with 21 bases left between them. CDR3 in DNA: TGTGCCAGCAGGAGCTCAATCGGGACAAATGGTCAGCCCCAGCATTTT. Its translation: CASRSSIGTNGQPQHF.

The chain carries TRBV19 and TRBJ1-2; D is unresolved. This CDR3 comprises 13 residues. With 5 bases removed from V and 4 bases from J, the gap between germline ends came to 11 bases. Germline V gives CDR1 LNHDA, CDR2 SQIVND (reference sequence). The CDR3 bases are TGTGCCAGTAGTGGCGGGGTGGGCTATGGCTACACCTTC. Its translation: CASSGGVGYGYTF.

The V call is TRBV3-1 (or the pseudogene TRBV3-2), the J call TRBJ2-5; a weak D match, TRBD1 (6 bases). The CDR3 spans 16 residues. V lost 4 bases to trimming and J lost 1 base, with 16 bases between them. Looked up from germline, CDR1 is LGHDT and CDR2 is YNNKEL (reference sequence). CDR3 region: CASSPHRDTLQETQYF. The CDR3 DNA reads TGTGCCAGCAGCCCACACCGGGACACCCTCCAAGAGACCCAGTACTTC.

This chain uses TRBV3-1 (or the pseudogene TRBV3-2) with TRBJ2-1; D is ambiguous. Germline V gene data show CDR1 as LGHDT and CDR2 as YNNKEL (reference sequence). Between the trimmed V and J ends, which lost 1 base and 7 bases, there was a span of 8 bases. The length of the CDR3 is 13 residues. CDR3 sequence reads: CASSQAYVNEQFF. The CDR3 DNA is TGTGCCAGCAGCCAAGCTTACGTTAATGAGCAGTTCTTC.

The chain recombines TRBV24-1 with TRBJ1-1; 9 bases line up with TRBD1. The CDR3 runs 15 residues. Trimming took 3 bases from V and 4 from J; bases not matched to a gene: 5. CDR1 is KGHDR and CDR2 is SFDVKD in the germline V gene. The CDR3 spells CATSDATGGSTEAFF. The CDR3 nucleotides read TGTGCCACCAGTGATGCGACAGGGGGAAGCACTGAAGCTTTCTTT.

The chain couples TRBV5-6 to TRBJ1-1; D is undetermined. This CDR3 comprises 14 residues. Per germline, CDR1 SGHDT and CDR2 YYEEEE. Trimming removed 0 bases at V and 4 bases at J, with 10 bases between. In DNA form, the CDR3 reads TGTGCCAGCAGCTTGGATGTAGCCGGCACTGAAGCTTTCTTT. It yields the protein CASSLDVAGTEAFF.

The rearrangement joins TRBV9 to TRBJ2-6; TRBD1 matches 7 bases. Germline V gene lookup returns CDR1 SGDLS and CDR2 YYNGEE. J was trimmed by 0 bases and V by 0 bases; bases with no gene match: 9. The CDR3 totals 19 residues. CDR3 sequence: CASSVGGDRVSSGANVLTF. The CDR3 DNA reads TGTGCCAGCAGCGTAGGAGGTGACAGGGTTAGCTCTGGGGCCAACGTCCTGACTTTC.

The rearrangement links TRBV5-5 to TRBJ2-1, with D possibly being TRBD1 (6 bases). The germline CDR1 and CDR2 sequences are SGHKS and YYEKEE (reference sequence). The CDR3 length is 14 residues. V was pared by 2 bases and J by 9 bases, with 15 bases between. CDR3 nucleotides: TGTGCCAGCAGCTTTGAACAGGGTTATGGTGAGCAGTTCTTC. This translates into CASSFEQGYGEQFF.

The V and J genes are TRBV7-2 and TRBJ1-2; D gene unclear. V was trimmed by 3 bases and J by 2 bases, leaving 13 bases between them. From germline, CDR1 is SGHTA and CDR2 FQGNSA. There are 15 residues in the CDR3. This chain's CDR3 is CASSLDPEPNYGYTF. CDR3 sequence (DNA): TGTGCCAGCAGCTTGGATCCAGAGCCAAACTATGGCTACACCTTC.

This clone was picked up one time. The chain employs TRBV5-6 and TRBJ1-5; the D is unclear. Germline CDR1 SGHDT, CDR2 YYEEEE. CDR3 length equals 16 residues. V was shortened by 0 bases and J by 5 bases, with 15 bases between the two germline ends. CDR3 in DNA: TGTGCCAGCAGCTTGGGGAGATCCGGCTGGTATCAGCCCCAGCATTTT. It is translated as CASSLGRSGWYQPQHF. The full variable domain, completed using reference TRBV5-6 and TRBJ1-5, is DAGVTQSPTHLIKTRGQQVTLRCSPKSGHDTVSWYQQALGQGPQFIFQYYEEEERQRGNFPDRFSGHQFPNYSSELNVNALLLGDSALYLCASSLGRSGWYQPQHFGDGTRLSIL.

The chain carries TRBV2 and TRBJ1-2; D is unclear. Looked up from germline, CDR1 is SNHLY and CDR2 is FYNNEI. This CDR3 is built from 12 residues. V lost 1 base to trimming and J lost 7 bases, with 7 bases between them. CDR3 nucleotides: TGTGCCAGCAGTGAAGAAGCGGGTGGCTACACCTTC. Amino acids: CASSEEAGGYTF.

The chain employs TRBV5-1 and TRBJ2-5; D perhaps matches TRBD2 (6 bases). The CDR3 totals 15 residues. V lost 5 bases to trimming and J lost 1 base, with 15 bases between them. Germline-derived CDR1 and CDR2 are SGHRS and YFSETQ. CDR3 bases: TGCGCCAGCAGTCATAACGGGGGATTCCAAGAGACCCAGTACTTC. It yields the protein CASSHNGGFQETQYF.

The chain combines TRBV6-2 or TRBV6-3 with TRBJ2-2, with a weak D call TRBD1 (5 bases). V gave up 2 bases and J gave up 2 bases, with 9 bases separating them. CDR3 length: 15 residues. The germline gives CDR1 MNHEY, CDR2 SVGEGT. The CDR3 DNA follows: TGTGCCAGCAGTTACGACAGATTAAACACCGGGGAGCTGTTTTTT. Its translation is CASSYDRLNTGELFF.

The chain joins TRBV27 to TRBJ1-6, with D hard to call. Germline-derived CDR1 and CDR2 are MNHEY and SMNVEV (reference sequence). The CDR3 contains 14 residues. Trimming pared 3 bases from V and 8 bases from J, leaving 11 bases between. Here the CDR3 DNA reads TGTGCCAGCAGTTTTCTGGACCCCGATTCACCCCTCCACTTT. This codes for CASSFLDPDSPLHF.

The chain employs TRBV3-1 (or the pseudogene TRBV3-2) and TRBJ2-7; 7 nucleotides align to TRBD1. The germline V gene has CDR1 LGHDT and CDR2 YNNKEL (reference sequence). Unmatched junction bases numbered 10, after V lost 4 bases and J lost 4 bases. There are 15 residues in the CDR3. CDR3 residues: CASSLRDSGKYEQYF. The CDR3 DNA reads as TGTGCCAGCAGCCTCCGGGACAGTGGAAAGTACGAGCAGTACTTC.

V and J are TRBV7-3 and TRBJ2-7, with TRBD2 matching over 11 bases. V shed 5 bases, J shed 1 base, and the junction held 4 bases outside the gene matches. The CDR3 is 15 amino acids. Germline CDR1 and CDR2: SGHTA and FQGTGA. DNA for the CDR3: TGTGCCAGCAGCGTAGCGGGGGGGAAATCCTACGAGCAGTACTTC. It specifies CASSVAGGKSYEQYF.

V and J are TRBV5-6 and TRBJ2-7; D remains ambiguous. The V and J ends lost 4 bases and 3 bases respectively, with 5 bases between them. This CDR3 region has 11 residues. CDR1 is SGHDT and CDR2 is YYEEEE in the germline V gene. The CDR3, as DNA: TGTGCCAGCAGCCGAGTCTACGAGCAGTACTTC. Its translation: CASSRVYEQYF.

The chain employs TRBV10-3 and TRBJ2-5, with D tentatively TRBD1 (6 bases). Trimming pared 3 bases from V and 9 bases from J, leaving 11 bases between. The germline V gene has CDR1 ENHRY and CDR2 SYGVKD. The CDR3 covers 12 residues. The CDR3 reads CAISDRGEAQYF. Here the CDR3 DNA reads TGTGCCATCAGTGACAGGGGCGAGGCCCAGTACTTC.

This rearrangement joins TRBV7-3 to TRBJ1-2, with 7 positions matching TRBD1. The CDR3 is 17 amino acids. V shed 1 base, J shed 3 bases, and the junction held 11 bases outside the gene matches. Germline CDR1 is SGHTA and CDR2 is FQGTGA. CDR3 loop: CASSLRIDRVVHYGYTF. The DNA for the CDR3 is TGTGCCAGCAGCTTAAGAATAGACAGGGTAGTTCACTATGGCTACACCTTC.